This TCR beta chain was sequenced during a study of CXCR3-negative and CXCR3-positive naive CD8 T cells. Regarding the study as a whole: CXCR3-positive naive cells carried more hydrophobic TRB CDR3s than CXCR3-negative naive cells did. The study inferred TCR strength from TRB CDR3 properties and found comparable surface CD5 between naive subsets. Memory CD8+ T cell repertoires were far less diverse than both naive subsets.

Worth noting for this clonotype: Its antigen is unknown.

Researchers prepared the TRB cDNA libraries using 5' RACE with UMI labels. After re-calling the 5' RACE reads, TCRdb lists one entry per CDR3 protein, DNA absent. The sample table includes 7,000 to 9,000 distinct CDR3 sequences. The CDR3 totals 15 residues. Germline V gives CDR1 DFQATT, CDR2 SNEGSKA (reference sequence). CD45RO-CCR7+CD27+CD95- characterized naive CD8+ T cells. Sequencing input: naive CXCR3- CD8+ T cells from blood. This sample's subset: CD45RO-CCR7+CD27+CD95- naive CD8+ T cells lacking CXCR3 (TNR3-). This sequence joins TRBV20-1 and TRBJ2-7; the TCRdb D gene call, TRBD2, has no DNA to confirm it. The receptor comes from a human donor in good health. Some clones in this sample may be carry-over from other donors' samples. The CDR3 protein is CSARDPLQGTYEQYF.